Given below is one T cell receptor beta chain in context. The antigen is not known. The sample is drawn from a study of T cell responses to AZD1222 COVID-19 vaccine. Study-wide points: Donor demographics were predominantly white British with a female majority; clonal diversity may be underestimated.

This CDR3 is 16 amino acids long. The germline CDR1 and CDR2 sequences are LNHDA and SQIVND (reference sequence). V was cut by 7 bases and J by 1 base, with 19 bases left in between. Using immunoSEQ multiplex PCR, the repertoire was profiled, and TCRdb retains in-frame clones only, with some absent. The data contain 100,000 to 150,000 clones, around nine tenths of them singletons. This TCR derives from an adult who received the AZD1222 COVID-19 vaccine. This rearrangement joins TRBV19 to TRBJ1-2, with D maybe TRBD1 (6 bases). This specimen was peripheral blood, taken 28 days after the second AZD1222 dose. CDR3: CASTPPERGGNYGYTF. The CDR3 bases are TGTGCCAGTACCCCCCCTGAGAGGGGGGGTAACTATGGCTACACCTTC.